The rows below give T cell receptor beta chains drawn from one sample of a study of blood T cells in healthy people across ages. A single record per CDR3 protein comes from TCRdb applying MiXCR to the 5' RACE reads. Among about 500,000 distinct CDR3 sequences listed, around 24% were seen once. These data were likewise used in another study, on T cells of mothers and their children.

What was sequenced was blood. Source of these receptors: a boy under 18 in good health. Each CDR3 is given with its conserved first and last residue. A D gene is named only where the DNA matches it firmly. A row's size may be missing; if present it is once, few, many or a size class.

D gene: NA; CDR3 length: 14; clone size: few; V gene: TRBV15; J gene: TRBJ2-7; CDR3 protein: CATSSRRLTYEQYF; CDR3 DNA: TGTGCCACCAGCAGTCGACGGCTAACCTACGAGCAGTACTTC
D gene: NA; CDR3 length: 13; clone size: NA; V gene: TRBV14; J gene: TRBJ1-3; CDR3 protein: CASSQPSGNTIYF; CDR3 DNA: TGTGCCAGCAGCCAGCCCTCTGGAAACACCATATATTTT
D gene: TRBD1; CDR3 length: 13; clone size: few; V gene: TRBV12-3/TRBV12-4; J gene: TRBJ2-5; CDR3 protein: CASNGQGDETQYF; CDR3 DNA: TGTGCCAGCAACGGACAGGGGGATGAGACCCAGTACTTC
D gene: TRBD1; CDR3 length: 15; clone size: NA; V gene: TRBV9; J gene: TRBJ1-2; CDR3 protein: CASSVEGARNYGYTF; CDR3 DNA: TGTGCCAGCAGCGTAGAGGGGGCGCGGAACTATGGCTACACCTTC
D gene: NA; CDR3 length: 15; clone size: few; V gene: TRBV27; J gene: TRBJ2-7; CDR3 protein: CASSLQGPRLGEQYF; CDR3 DNA: TGTGCCAGCAGTCTCCAGGGGCCCCGTTTGGGAGAGCAGTACTTC
D gene: NA; CDR3 length: 14; clone size: NA; V gene: TRBV2; J gene: TRBJ1-3; CDR3 protein: CASSENRAGNTIYF; CDR3 DNA: TGTGCCAGCAGTGAAAACAGGGCAGGAAACACCATATATTTT
D gene: TRBD1; CDR3 length: 15; clone size: NA; V gene: TRBV28; J gene: TRBJ1-2; CDR3 protein: CASSSGGLTNYGYTF; CDR3 DNA: TGTGCCAGCAGCTCAGGGGGCCTAACTAACTATGGCTACACCTTC
D gene: NA; CDR3 length: 18; clone size: NA; V gene: TRBV4-2; J gene: TRBJ2-3; CDR3 protein: CASSQGTRAFSGENTQYF; CDR3 DNA: TGTGCCAGCAGCCAAGGAACAAGGGCATTCTCCGGGGAAAATACGCAGTATTTT
D gene: NA; CDR3 length: 14; clone size: NA; V gene: TRBV12-3/TRBV12-4; J gene: TRBJ2-7; CDR3 protein: CASSPQGGIYEQYF; CDR3 DNA: TGTGCCAGCAGTCCACAGGGGGGGATCTACGAGCAGTACTTC
D gene: TRBD2; CDR3 length: 16; clone size: few; V gene: TRBV20-1; J gene: TRBJ2-1; CDR3 protein: CSARVLGGRVHNEQFF; CDR3 DNA: TGCAGTGCTAGAGTTTTAGGCGGGAGGGTCCACAATGAGCAGTTCTTC
D gene: NA; CDR3 length: 11; clone size: NA; V gene: TRBV20-1; J gene: TRBJ2-7; CDR3 protein: CSATPLSGQYF; CDR3 DNA: TGCAGTGCTACCCCGTTGAGCGGGCAGTACTTC
D gene: NA; CDR3 length: 13; clone size: NA; V gene: TRBV19; J gene: TRBJ1-1; CDR3 protein: CASSILGNTEAFF; CDR3 DNA: TGTGCCAGTAGTATCCTCGGTAACACTGAAGCTTTCTTT
D gene: NA; CDR3 length: 14; clone size: few; V gene: TRBV4-1; J gene: TRBJ1-4; CDR3 protein: CASRRGGTNEKLFF; CDR3 DNA: TGCGCCAGCCGACGCGGGGGCACTAATGAAAAACTGTTTTTT
D gene: TRBD2; CDR3 length: 19; clone size: NA; V gene: TRBV7-9; J gene: TRBJ2-7; CDR3 protein: CASSSTETHTGTTPYEQYF; CDR3 DNA: TGTGCCAGCAGCTCAACCGAGACGCACACCGGGACTACTCCCTACGAGCAGTACTTC
D gene: TRBD2; CDR3 length: 14; clone size: few; V gene: TRBV20-1; J gene: TRBJ2-1; CDR3 protein: CSAGVTSGSNEQFF; CDR3 DNA: TGCAGTGCTGGAGTGACTAGCGGGAGTAATGAGCAGTTCTTC
D gene: NA; CDR3 length: 15; clone size: few; V gene: TRBV20-1; J gene: TRBJ1-4; CDR3 protein: CSARELYRENEKLFF; CDR3 DNA: TGCAGTGCTAGAGAACTATATCGGGAAAATGAAAAACTGTTTTTT
D gene: TRBD2; CDR3 length: 17; clone size: few; V gene: TRBV5-1; J gene: TRBJ2-5; CDR3 protein: CASSLGGLAGDGETQYF; CDR3 DNA: TGCGCCAGCAGCTTGGGGGGACTAGCGGGAGATGGAGAGACCCAGTACTTC
D gene: NA; CDR3 length: 17; clone size: once; V gene: TRBV4-2; J gene: TRBJ2-4; CDR3 protein: CASSQDYGLMANNIQYF; CDR3 DNA: TGTGCCAGCAGCCAAGATTACGGCCTGATGGCCAACAACATTCAGTACTTC
D gene: NA; CDR3 length: 12; clone size: few; V gene: TRBV9; J gene: TRBJ1-1; CDR3 protein: CASGRPNTEAFF; CDR3 DNA: TGTGCCAGCGGTAGGCCGAACACTGAAGCTTTCTTT
D gene: NA; CDR3 length: 18; clone size: many; V gene: TRBV3-1; J gene: TRBJ2-5; CDR3 protein: CASSQEPILGRIGETQYF; CDR3 DNA: TGTGCCAGCAGCCAAGAGCCGATCTTAGGGCGGATAGGGGAGACCCAGTACTTC
D gene: NA; CDR3 length: 16; clone size: NA; V gene: TRBV9; J gene: TRBJ2-3; CDR3 protein: CASSPEDWANTDTQYF; CDR3 DNA: TGTGCCAGCAGCCCCGAGGACTGGGCGAACACAGATACGCAGTATTTT
D gene: TRBD1; CDR3 length: 14; clone size: NA; V gene: TRBV20-1; J gene: TRBJ2-7; CDR3 protein: CSASSGTGVYEQYF; CDR3 DNA: TGCAGTGCTAGTAGTGGGACAGGGGTCTACGAGCAGTACTTC
D gene: NA; CDR3 length: 14; clone size: once; V gene: TRBV29-1; J gene: TRBJ2-2; CDR3 protein: CSVVLGLNTGELFF; CDR3 DNA: TGCAGCGTTGTTCTGGGGCTGAACACCGGGGAGCTGTTTTTT
D gene: NA; CDR3 length: 13; clone size: once; V gene: TRBV5-6; J gene: TRBJ2-4; CDR3 protein: CASSLGYKNIQYF; CDR3 DNA: TGTGCCAGCAGCTTGGGATACAAAAACATTCAGTACTTC
D gene: NA; CDR3 length: 14; clone size: once; V gene: TRBV12-3/TRBV12-4; J gene: TRBJ1-1; CDR3 protein: CASSRFGPNTEAFF; CDR3 DNA: TGTGCCAGCAGTCGCTTCGGACCGAACACTGAAGCTTTCTTT
D gene: NA; CDR3 length: 13; clone size: NA; V gene: TRBV28; J gene: TRBJ2-2; CDR3 protein: CASRAMITGELFF; CDR3 DNA: TGTGCCAGCAGGGCAATGATCACTGGGGAGCTGTTTTTT
D gene: NA; CDR3 length: 15; clone size: NA; V gene: TRBV11-2; J gene: TRBJ1-4; CDR3 protein: CASSLRTFRSEKLFF; CDR3 DNA: TGTGCCAGCAGCCTCCGGACGTTCCGATCGGAAAAACTGTTTTTT
D gene: NA; CDR3 length: 15; clone size: NA; V gene: TRBV7-9; J gene: TRBJ1-2; CDR3 protein: CASSLTPGSHYGYTF; CDR3 DNA: TGTGCCAGCAGCTTAACCCCAGGGTCCCACTATGGCTACACCTTC
D gene: NA; CDR3 length: 15; clone size: few; V gene: TRBV7-3; J gene: TRBJ1-6; CDR3 protein: CASSLMPNYNSPLHF; CDR3 DNA: TGTGCCAGCAGCTTAATGCCTAACTATAATTCACCCCTCCACTTT
D gene: NA; CDR3 length: 14; clone size: few; V gene: TRBV27; J gene: TRBJ2-5; CDR3 protein: CASSSYRERKTQYF; CDR3 DNA: TGTGCCAGCAGTTCCTACAGGGAACGGAAGACCCAGTACTTC
D gene: NA; CDR3 length: 15; clone size: NA; V gene: TRBV4-3; J gene: TRBJ1-5; CDR3 protein: CASSQDIGWPTPQHF; CDR3 DNA: TGCGCCAGCAGCCAAGATATCGGGTGGCCTACGCCCCAGCATTTT
D gene: NA; CDR3 length: 12; clone size: few; V gene: TRBV3-1; J gene: TRBJ2-7; CDR3 protein: CASSLLQYEQYF; CDR3 DNA: TGTGCCAGCAGCCTATTACAGTACGAGCAGTACTTC
D gene: TRBD1; CDR3 length: 13; clone size: NA; V gene: TRBV24-1; J gene: TRBJ2-7; CDR3 protein: CATSDYNRGEQYF; CDR3 DNA: TGTGCCACCAGTGATTACAACAGGGGCGAGCAGTACTTC
D gene: TRBD2; CDR3 length: 17; clone size: NA; V gene: TRBV7-9; J gene: TRBJ2-3; CDR3 protein: CASSNSLGAGGTDTQYF; CDR3 DNA: TGTGCCAGCAGCAACAGTCTTGGAGCGGGGGGCACAGATACGCAGTATTTT
D gene: NA; CDR3 length: 14; clone size: NA; V gene: TRBV9; J gene: TRBJ1-6; CDR3 protein: CASSVGGFDSPLHF; CDR3 DNA: TGTGCCAGCAGCGTAGGCGGCTTCGACTCACCCCTCCACTTT
D gene: NA; CDR3 length: 18; clone size: NA; V gene: TRBV7-2; J gene: TRBJ2-1; CDR3 protein: CASSLVGVSLGRDNEQFF; CDR3 DNA: TGTGCCAGCAGCTTAGTTGGGGTATCTCTGGGGCGGGACAATGAGCAGTTCTTC
D gene: TRBD2; CDR3 length: 18; clone size: few; V gene: TRBV12-3/TRBV12-4; J gene: TRBJ2-1; CDR3 protein: CASCPSGRGLAGNNEQFF; CDR3 DNA: TGTGCCAGCTGCCCCTCGGGGCGGGGACTAGCGGGAAACAATGAGCAGTTCTTC
D gene: NA; CDR3 length: 17; clone size: few; V gene: TRBV5-6; J gene: TRBJ2-7; CDR3 protein: CASSLLGASDISYGQYF; CDR3 DNA: TGTGCCAGCAGCTTGTTAGGGGCCTCTGATATCTCCTACGGGCAGTACTTC
D gene: NA; CDR3 length: 15; clone size: few; V gene: TRBV4-3; J gene: TRBJ1-2; CDR3 protein: CASSQAERWMYGYTF; CDR3 DNA: TGCGCCAGCAGCCAAGCGGAAAGGTGGATGTATGGCTACACCTTC
D gene: NA; CDR3 length: 11; clone size: few; V gene: TRBV28; J gene: TRBJ2-5; CDR3 protein: CASSLGRKKYF; CDR3 DNA: TGTGCCAGCAGTTTAGGCCGAAAAAAGTACTTC
D gene: NA; CDR3 length: 15; clone size: NA; V gene: TRBV20-1; J gene: TRBJ2-4; CDR3 protein: CSARGRGTAKNIQYF; CDR3 DNA: TGCAGTGCTAGGGGCCGGGGGACAGCCAAAAACATTCAGTACTTC
D gene: NA; CDR3 length: 16; clone size: NA; V gene: TRBV11-2; J gene: TRBJ2-7; CDR3 protein: CASSLVMQADSYEQYF; CDR3 DNA: TGTGCCAGCAGCTTAGTTATGCAGGCCGATTCCTACGAGCAGTACTTC
D gene: TRBD2; CDR3 length: 15; clone size: NA; V gene: TRBV7-9; J gene: TRBJ2-2; CDR3 protein: CASSSGTTVTGELFF; CDR3 DNA: TGTGCCAGCAGCTCCGGGACTACGGTCACCGGGGAGCTGTTTTTT
D gene: TRBD2; CDR3 length: 13; clone size: NA; V gene: TRBV20-1; J gene: TRBJ2-7; CDR3 protein: CSASLAGAYEQYF; CDR3 DNA: TGCAGTGCTAGCTTGGCGGGAGCCTACGAGCAGTACTTC
D gene: TRBD2; CDR3 length: 17; clone size: few; V gene: TRBV5-1; J gene: TRBJ2-1; CDR3 protein: CASSLGLADPSYNEQFF; CDR3 DNA: TGCGCCAGCAGCTTGGGTCTAGCGGACCCCTCCTACAATGAGCAGTTCTTC
D gene: TRBD2; CDR3 length: 16; clone size: few; V gene: TRBV4-3; J gene: TRBJ2-3; CDR3 protein: CASSRKLAGVTDTQYF; CDR3 DNA: TGCGCCAGCAGCCGCAAGCTAGCGGGGGTCACAGATACGCAGTATTTT
D gene: NA; CDR3 length: 14; clone size: NA; V gene: TRBV27; J gene: TRBJ2-5; CDR3 protein: CASSFLGARETQYF; CDR3 DNA: TGTGCCAGCAGTTTTCTGGGGGCGCGGGAGACCCAGTACTTC
D gene: TRBD2; CDR3 length: 14; clone size: few; V gene: TRBV5-1; J gene: TRBJ2-3; CDR3 protein: CASSAGGPADTQYF; CDR3 DNA: TGCGCCAGCAGCGCGGGGGGGCCGGCAGATACGCAGTATTTT
D gene: TRBD2; CDR3 length: 18; clone size: few; V gene: TRBV5-6; J gene: TRBJ2-2; CDR3 protein: CASSFRTSEYSNTGELFF; CDR3 DNA: TGTGCCAGCAGCTTTCGGACTAGCGAATACTCAAACACCGGGGAGCTGTTTTTT
D gene: TRBD2; CDR3 length: 13; clone size: NA; V gene: TRBV20-1; J gene: TRBJ2-5; CDR3 protein: CSQGSSGVETQYF; CDR3 DNA: TGCTCCCAAGGGTCTAGCGGGGTTGAGACCCAGTACTTC
D gene: NA; CDR3 length: 13; clone size: NA; V gene: TRBV9; J gene: TRBJ2-1; CDR3 protein: CASSAEGGNEQFF; CDR3 DNA: TGTGCCAGCAGCGCAGAGGGGGGTAATGAGCAGTTCTTC